This T cell receptor (beta chain) comes out of a study of blood T cell repertoires in COVID-19. The CDR3 totals 15 residues. Looked up from germline, CDR1 is SGHRS and CDR2 is YFSETQ. The junction had 6 bases not matched to a gene; V was cut back by 4 bases and J by 3 bases. As originally analysed: Cell counts per sample came from amplifying reference gene primers. Libraries were prepared by immunoSEQ multiplex PCR; TCRdb keeps only in-frame clonotypes and omits some of them. D and trimming were read from the DNA, whereas the V and J calls and clone size are those reported in that table. The table includes about 240,000 clones, 75% to 90% detected once. Living in roughly 25 US areas, the participants were between about 18 and 90 years of age.

This receptor was taken from a woman aged 40 to 55 with acute COVID-19. The chain uses TRBV5-1 and TRBJ1-1; 10 bases are shared with TRBD1. The material sequenced was PBMCs or T cells enriched from blood (not recorded which). The CDR3 sequence is CASSETGTGDTEAFF. The CDR3 DNA is TGCGCCAGCAGCGAAACCGGGACAGGGGACACTGAAGCTTTCTTT.